The rows below give T cell receptor beta chains drawn from one sample of a study of Tregs in tolerant kidney transplant recipients. Only in-frame clones appear in the TCRdb table, and some are missing; sequencing was by immunoSEQ multiplex PCR. The sample has about 110,000 clones; around 90% are singletons. The material sequenced was CD4+ T cells from blood, taken before the transplant. These receptors were collected from a human donor who received a combined kidney and bone marrow transplant. Each CDR3 is given with its conserved first and last residue. D genes are given only for firm matches. A clone size is listed for some rows: how often the clone was seen (once, few, many), or a class if it is expanded.

CDR3 protein: CASSEQGNTEAFF; CDR3 DNA: TGTGCCAGCAGTGAGCAGGGGAACACTGAAGCTTTCTTT; D gene: NA; CDR3 length: 13; clone size: NA; V gene: TRBV6-1; J gene: TRBJ1-1
CDR3 protein: CASSREETQYF; CDR3 DNA: TGTGCCAGCAGCCGGGAGGAGACCCAGTACTTC; D gene: NA; CDR3 length: 11; clone size: NA; V gene: TRBV5-4; J gene: TRBJ2-5
CDR3 protein: CASSIAPGYGYTF; CDR3 DNA: TGTGCCAGTAGTATAGCCCCCGGCTATGGCTACACCTTC; D gene: NA; CDR3 length: 13; clone size: NA; V gene: TRBV19; J gene: TRBJ1-2
CDR3 protein: CASSGLTTWDTQYF; CDR3 DNA: TGTGCCAGCAGTGGACTAACCACTTGGGATACGCAGTATTTT; D gene: NA; CDR3 length: 14; clone size: NA; V gene: TRBV9; J gene: TRBJ2-3
CDR3 protein: CASSSGTGRALGNQPQHF; CDR3 DNA: TGTGCCAGCAGCTCCGGGACAGGGAGGGCGTTAGGCAATCAGCCCCAGCATTTT; D gene: TRBD1; CDR3 length: 18; clone size: NA; V gene: TRBV2; J gene: TRBJ1-5
CDR3 protein: CASSESAVAYEQYF; CDR3 DNA: TGCGCCAGCAGTGAGTCTGCAGTTGCCTACGAGCAGTACTTC; D gene: NA; CDR3 length: 14; clone size: NA; V gene: TRBV10-2; J gene: TRBJ2-7
CDR3 protein: CASSYSYGTGGRLNTGELFF; CDR3 DNA: TGTGCCAGCAGTTACAGTTACGGGACAGGGGGCCGGTTGAACACCGGGGAGCTGTTTTTT; D gene: TRBD1; CDR3 length: 20; clone size: NA; V gene: TRBV28; J gene: TRBJ2-2
CDR3 protein: CASSFKGGGVDGYTF; CDR3 DNA: TGTGCCAGCAGCTTCAAAGGGGGTGGGGTGGATGGCTACACCTTC; D gene: NA; CDR3 length: 15; clone size: NA; V gene: TRBV11-2; J gene: TRBJ1-2
CDR3 protein: CASTAGTYNEQFF; CDR3 DNA: TGTGCCAGCACCGCCGGGACATACAATGAGCAGTTCTTC; D gene: NA; CDR3 length: 13; clone size: NA; V gene: TRBV27; J gene: TRBJ2-1
CDR3 protein: CASSVTEVETQYF; CDR3 DNA: TGCGCCAGCAGCGTCACAGAAGTAGAGACCCAGTACTTC; D gene: NA; CDR3 length: 13; clone size: NA; V gene: TRBV5-1; J gene: TRBJ2-5
CDR3 protein: CASSEARVGNGYTF; CDR3 DNA: TGTGCCAGCAGTGAGGCCAGGGTGGGCAATGGCTACACCTTC; D gene: NA; CDR3 length: 14; clone size: NA; V gene: TRBV6-5; J gene: TRBJ1-2
CDR3 protein: CASSPGTGDETQYF; CDR3 DNA: TGTGCCAGCTCACCAGGGACAGGGGATGAGACCCAGTACTTC; D gene: TRBD1; CDR3 length: 14; clone size: NA; V gene: TRBV18; J gene: TRBJ2-5
CDR3 protein: CASRDRENEQFF; CDR3 DNA: TGTGCCAGCAGGGACAGGGAGAATGAGCAGTTCTTC; D gene: TRBD1; CDR3 length: 12; clone size: NA; V gene: TRBV2; J gene: TRBJ2-1
CDR3 protein: CASSLTGHSGTEAFF; CDR3 DNA: TGCGCCAGCAGCTTGACAGGCCATTCGGGCACTGAAGCTTTCTTT; D gene: NA; CDR3 length: 15; clone size: NA; V gene: TRBV5-1; J gene: TRBJ1-1
CDR3 protein: CASSSDTYGYTF; CDR3 DNA: TGTGCCAGCAGCTCGGACACCTATGGCTACACCTTC; D gene: NA; CDR3 length: 12; clone size: NA; V gene: TRBV5-4; J gene: TRBJ1-2
CDR3 protein: CASSASATNEKLFF; CDR3 DNA: TGTGCCAGTAGCGCCAGCGCAACTAATGAAAAACTGTTTTTT; D gene: NA; CDR3 length: 14; clone size: NA; V gene: TRBV19; J gene: TRBJ1-4
CDR3 protein: CASLPHMRDTIYF; CDR3 DNA: TGTGCCAGCCTGCCACATATGCGGGACACCATATATTTT; D gene: NA; CDR3 length: 13; clone size: NA; V gene: TRBV28; J gene: TRBJ1-3
CDR3 protein: CASSLAGQGAKNIQYF; CDR3 DNA: TGTGCCAGCAGCTTAGCGGGACAGGGGGCCAAAAACATTCAGTACTTC; D gene: TRBD1; CDR3 length: 16; clone size: NA; V gene: TRBV11-2; J gene: TRBJ2-4
CDR3 protein: CASRPSVSSYNEQFF; CDR3 DNA: TGTGCCAGCAGGCCGTCTGTTAGCTCCTACAATGAGCAGTTCTTC; D gene: NA; CDR3 length: 15; clone size: once; V gene: TRBV6-5; J gene: TRBJ2-1
CDR3 protein: CASSSGHGTDTQYF; CDR3 DNA: TGTGCCAGCAGCTCGGGACACGGAACAGATACGCAGTATTTT; D gene: NA; CDR3 length: 14; clone size: NA; V gene: TRBV11-2; J gene: TRBJ2-3
CDR3 protein: CASSSASGYNTGELFF; CDR3 DNA: TGTGCCAGCAGCTCGGCTAGCGGGTACAACACCGGGGAGCTGTTTTTT; D gene: TRBD2; CDR3 length: 16; clone size: NA; V gene: TRBV7-2; J gene: TRBJ2-2
CDR3 protein: CASSSLAGAPYEQYF; CDR3 DNA: TGTGCCAGCAGTTCGCTAGCGGGGGCCCCCTACGAGCAGTACTTC; D gene: TRBD2; CDR3 length: 15; clone size: NA; V gene: TRBV6-6; J gene: TRBJ2-7
CDR3 protein: CASRLLVNTGELFF; CDR3 DNA: TGCGCCAGCAGACTACTTGTTAACACCGGGGAGCTGTTTTTT; D gene: NA; CDR3 length: 14; clone size: NA; V gene: TRBV5-1; J gene: TRBJ2-2
CDR3 protein: CASSVAHGSGYTF; CDR3 DNA: TGTGCCAGCAGCGTAGCTCACGGTTCCGGCTACACCTTC; D gene: NA; CDR3 length: 13; clone size: few; V gene: TRBV9; J gene: TRBJ1-2